The clone carrying this T cell receptor beta chain was detected only a few times. The CDR3 contains 20 residues. The germline gives CDR1 SGHTA, CDR2 FQGNSA. V gave up 5 bases and J gave up 4 bases, with 33 bases separating them. This sample is part of a study of T cells of healthy individuals. TCRdb reanalysed the 5' RACE reads using MiXCR and keeps one entry per CDR3 protein. The sample contains 63,000 or so distinct CDR3 sequences, 15% to 20% of which appear only once. This chain uses TRBV7-2 with TRBJ2-7; possible D gene TRBD2, 9 bases. This clonotype was sampled from a human donor in good health. CDR3 bases: TGTGCCAGCAGCCCCGGGACCCGAGACAGGGGTTGGCTAGCGGGGTACGAGCAGTACTTC. Translation gives CASSPGTRDRGWLAGYEQYF.